Sequencing of this T cell receptor (beta chain) was carried out in a study of cytomegalovirus exposure and HLA in healthy donors. This CDR3 has 13 amino acids. V gave up 9 bases and J gave up 0 bases; unmatched junction bases: 1. Germline V gives CDR1 WNHNN, CDR2 SYGVQD (reference sequence). General study findings and limits: The productive fraction for most TCR beta V segments was about 87% or about 30% in an earlier analysis. Most TCR sequences were rare, but some public TCRs occurred in many donors. Association with HLA alleles at 0.05 false discovery rate was found for some 18,000 TCR beta sequences in a later analysis. Cytomegalovirus status was reportedly diagnosed by the classifier with high sensitivity and specificity.

Turning to this clone: Its antigen is still unknown.

Both 60 Vbeta primers and 13 Jbeta primers went into the PCR. Only in-frame clones appear in the TCRdb table, and some are missing; sequencing was by immunoSEQ multiplex PCR. The profile covers roughly 130,000 clones, with roughly 79% appearing a single time and approximately 1.7% taken by the ten largest. The sequence derives from a woman aged 45-59 years in good health and CMV-seronegative. The chain combines TRBV10-1 with TRBJ2-2; 7 bases fit TRBD2. Source material: PBMCs. DNA of the CDR3: TGCGCCAGGCGGGAGCCGAACACCGGGGAGCTGTTTTTT. It encodes CARREPNTGELFF.